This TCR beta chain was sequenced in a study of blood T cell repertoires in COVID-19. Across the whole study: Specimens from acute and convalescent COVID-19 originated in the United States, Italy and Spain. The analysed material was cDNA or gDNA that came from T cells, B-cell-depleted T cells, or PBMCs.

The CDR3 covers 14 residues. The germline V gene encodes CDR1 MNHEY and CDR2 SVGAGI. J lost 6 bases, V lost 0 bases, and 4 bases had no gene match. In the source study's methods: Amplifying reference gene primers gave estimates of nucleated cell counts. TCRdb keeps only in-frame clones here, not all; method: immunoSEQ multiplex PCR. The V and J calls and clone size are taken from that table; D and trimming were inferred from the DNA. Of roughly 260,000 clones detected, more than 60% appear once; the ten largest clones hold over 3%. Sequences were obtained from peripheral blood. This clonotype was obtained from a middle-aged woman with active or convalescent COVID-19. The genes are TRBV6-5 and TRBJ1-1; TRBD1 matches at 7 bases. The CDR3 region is CASSYSADRAEAFF. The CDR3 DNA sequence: TGTGCCAGCAGTTACTCGGCCGACAGGGCTGAAGCTTTCTTT.